One and the same sample provided the 6 T cell receptor beta chains below, sequenced in a study of metastatic and nonmetastatic thyroid tumors. All patients were treatment-naive before thyroid surgery. Using MiXCR, TCRdb re-called clones from the PCR reads. The sample lists 20,000 to 25,000 clones; roughly 15% were seen once. The sample taken for sequencing was tumor tissue. Receptor source: a female donor with papillary thyroid cancer or a benign thyroid nodule (not recorded which). Some clones in this sample may be carry-over from other donors' samples.

This clone occurred many times. The sample holds other DNA sequences that translate to the same CDR3. This chain joins TRBV2 and TRBJ2-5; 10 bases line up with TRBD1. J gave up 4 bases and V 6 bases, and 8 bases lay outside the gene matches. CDR1 SNHLY and CDR2 FYNNEI come from the germline V gene. The CDR3 is made up of 15 amino acids. The CDR3 nucleotides are TGTGCCAGCAGAGTTCGACAGGGGGCACGAGAGACCCAGTACTTC. Translation gives CASRVRQGARETQYF.

Comment on this clone: A clone one base away is much larger, so this may be a read error. The rearrangement uses TRBV7-2 and TRBJ2-3, with unresolved D. The germline V gene encodes CDR1 SGHTA and CDR2 FQGNSA. This CDR3 comprises 14 residues. V was clipped by 4 bases and J by 6 bases, with 14 bases between them. The CDR3 reads CASSSMAAGDTQYF. Written as DNA, the CDR3 is TGTGCCAGCAGCTCAATGGCTGCCGGGGATACGCAGTATTTT.

This clone was counted ten times or more. This chain connects TRBV5-6 to TRBJ2-3; TRBD2 matches 9 bases. Germline V gives CDR1 SGHDT, CDR2 YYEEEE. CDR3 size: 16 residues. V lost 0 bases, J lost 7 bases, and 9 bases stayed unmatched. CDR3 loop: CASSLDGSGGENTQYF. CDR3 DNA sequence: TGTGCCAGCAGCTTGGATGGTAGCGGGGGAGAGAATACGCAGTATTTT.

In this sample, this clone turned up many times. The chain uses TRBV5-1 and TRBJ2-7; TRBD1 matches 7 bases. CDR3 length equals 12 residues. The germline V gene has CDR1 SGHRS and CDR2 YFSETQ. Trimming took 2 bases from V and 5 from J; bases not matched to a gene: 1. The CDR3: CASSFDRDEQYF. The CDR3 DNA follows: TGCGCCAGCAGCTTCGACAGGGACGAGCAGTACTTC. Full variable domain (missing parts from reference TRBV5-1 and TRBJ2-7): KAGVTQTPRYLIKTRGQQVTLSCSPISGHRSVSWYQQTPGQGLQFLFEYFSETQRNKGNFPGRFSGRQFSNSRSEMNVSTLELGDSALYLCASSFDRDEQYFGPGTRLTVT.

The chain uses TRBV20-1 and TRBJ1-1; the D gene is possibly TRBD1 (5 bases). V was trimmed by 5 bases and J by 1 base, leaving 14 bases between them. Germline V gene sequence: CDR1 DFQATT, CDR2 SNEGSKA (reference sequence). The CDR3 consists of 14 residues. The chain's CDR3 is CSASGGVKNTEAFF. For the CDR3, the DNA is TGCAGTGCTTCTGGGGGGGTTAAGAACACTGAAGCTTTCTTT.

Ten or more counts support this clone. A read error may explain this, as a much larger clone is one base away. The same CDR3 also results from other DNA sequences found in this sample. The rearrangement links TRBV5-1 to TRBJ1-1, with D unclear. Germline V gives CDR1 SGHRS, CDR2 YFSETQ. This CDR3 is 15 amino acids long. V lost 0 bases to trimming and J lost 0 bases, with 9 bases between them. DNA for the CDR3: TGCGCCAGCAGCTTGGCGACGATGATGAACACTGAAGCTTTCTTT. It codes for CASSLATMMNTEAFF.